This T cell receptor beta chain was documented in a study of blood T cell repertoires in COVID-19. Whole-study context: Both acute and convalescent COVID-19 samples were obtained from the United States, Italy and Spain.

CDR3 length equals 15 residues. CDR1 SEHNR and CDR2 FQNEAQ come from the germline V gene (reference sequence). Between the trimmed V and J ends, which lost 1 base and 7 bases, there was a span of 17 bases. In the source study's methods: Estimates of nucleated cell counts were drawn from the amplification of reference gene primers. Assay: immunoSEQ multiplex PCR; the TCRdb copy retains only in-frame clones and omits some. V and J calls and clone size are as listed in that table; D and trimming were resolved from the DNA. The sample carries under 70,000 clones, over 75% recorded once. J is TRBJ2-7 and V is TRBV7-9; D remains ambiguous. The sequence came from a man aged 55 to 70 with acute or convalescent COVID-19. The sample consisted of peripheral blood. CDR3 in amino acids: CASSLDGSRSREQYF. As DNA, the CDR3 is TGTGCCAGCAGCTTAGATGGCTCCAGGTCTCGGGAGCAGTACTTC.